One and the same sample provided the 21 T cell receptor beta chains below, sequenced in a study of post-analysis software for immune sequencing data. Unique molecular identifiers had been added to the TCR beta cDNA libraries. TCRdb independently ran MiXCR on the PCR reads; one entry per CDR3 protein. The sample contains some 370,000 distinct CDR3 sequences, roughly 35% of which appear only once. The study's findings and limits: In patients, 4 to 6 TRBV segments were more frequent than in controls, with TRBV5-6, TRBV5-1 and TRBV20-1 among them.

Antigen specificity for these receptors is unknown. The sequencing input was blood. These receptors came from a girl aged 10-17 years with multiple sclerosis.

A note on this clonotype: A read error is possible here, since a much larger clone lies one base away. V gene TRBV4-1 combines with J gene TRBJ2-7, with TRBD1 identical over 7 bases. The CDR3 covers 14 residues. CDR1 is MGHRA, CDR2 YSYEKL, per germline. DNA of the CDR3: TGCGTCAGCAGCCCATCTCGACAGGGAAGTCAGCAGTACTTC. Translated, it gives CVSSPSRQGSQQYF.

The CDR3 region is CASRDRWDLNYGYTF. DNA for the CDR3: TGTGCCAGCAGGGACAGGTGGGACCTAAACTATGGCTACACCTTC. The J gene is TRBJ1-2, the V gene TRBV12-3 or TRBV12-4; 7 nucleotides agree with TRBD1. The V and J ends lost 6 bases and 2 bases, in that order; junction bases with no gene match: 9. CDR3 length: 15 residues.

Notes on this clonotype: Compared with germline, one end of the junction differs, possibly owing to a read error. This chain uses TRBV12-3 or TRBV12-4 with TRBJ2-3; no definite D call. CDR3 size: 13 residues. The CDR3 sequence: CASSSLRADAQYF. Here the CDR3 DNA reads TGTGCCAGCAGTTCCTTGAGAGCAGATGCGCAGTATTTT.

The gene calls are TRBV10-3 and TRBJ1-1; weak D call: TRBD1 (5 bases). The CDR3 length is 13 residues. In germline, CDR1 is ENHRY, CDR2 SYGVKD. Trimming stripped 6 bases from V and 6 bases from J, with 14 bases between. CDR3 loop: CAIREGAPSEAFF. The CDR3 DNA reads as TGTGCCATCAGGGAAGGGGCCCCCTCTGAAGCTTTCTTT.

The CDR3 nucleotides read TGCGCCAGCAGCTTGCTGCGTGACAGGGGGTTACAAGAGACCCAGTACTTC. It is translated as CASSLLRDRGLQETQYF. V usage is TRBV5-1 and J usage is TRBJ2-5; 9 bases agree with TRBD1. The V gene's germline CDR1 is SGHRS and CDR2 YFSETQ. The CDR3 contains 17 residues. V lost 1 base to trimming and J lost 2 bases; unmatched junction nucleotides: 9.

For this clonotype: Compared with germline, one end of the junction differs, possibly owing to a read error. This chain connects TRBV2 to TRBJ1-1; no clear D. The germline V gene has CDR1 SNHLY and CDR2 FYNNEI. This CDR3 has 13 residues. CDR3 sequence reads: CAGSSQEETEAFF. The CDR3 DNA sequence: TGTGCCGGCAGCTCCCAGGAGGAAACTGAAGCTTTCTTT.

The chain couples TRBV20-1 to TRBJ1-2; 9 bases align to TRBD1. Per the germline V gene, CDR1 is DFQATT and CDR2 is SNEGSKA (reference sequence). Germline trimming cut 3 bases from V and 13 bases from J; bases unmatched to any gene: 12. There are 13 residues in the CDR3. CDR3 loop: CSASLSGTGSVTF. The CDR3 DNA reads as TGCAGTGCTAGTCTCTCCGGGACAGGGTCTGTCACCTTC.

The chain recombines TRBV2 with TRBJ2-5; a possible D gene is TRBD1 (5 bases). Trimming left V 3 bases short and J 4 bases short, with 12 bases between. The length of the CDR3 is 14 residues. The germline V gene has CDR1 SNHLY and CDR2 FYNNEI. Here the CDR3 reads CASSDFDRRETQYF. Here the CDR3 DNA reads TGTGCCAGCAGTGACTTTGACAGACGAGAGACCCAGTACTTC.

This clonotype has just a few counts. This rearrangement joins TRBV5-1 to TRBJ2-1; D gene unclear. The CDR3 extends over 14 amino acids. Trimming took 0 bases from V and 4 from J, leaving 8 bases between them. CDR1 SGHRS and CDR2 YFSETQ come from the germline V gene. Written as DNA, the CDR3 is TGCGCCAGCAGCTTGGGGCAGGTATACAATGAGCAGTTCTTC. This encodes CASSLGQVYNEQFF. Full variable domain (missing parts from reference TRBV5-1 and TRBJ2-1): KAGVTQTPRYLIKTRGQQVTLSCSPISGHRSVSWYQQTPGQGLQFLFEYFSETQRNKGNFPGRFSGRQFSNSRSEMNVSTLELGDSALYLCASSLGQVYNEQFFGPGTRLTVL.

The chain recombines TRBV11-1 with TRBJ1-6; D is ambiguous. Germline CDR1 and CDR2: SGHAT and FQDESV (reference sequence). This CDR3 spans 15 amino acids. V lost 7 bases, J lost 9 bases, and 19 bases lay in between. CDR3 in amino acids: CASTSGGPEGSPLHF. The CDR3 nucleotides read TGTGCCAGCACGTCGGGAGGGCCTGAGGGTTCACCCCTCCACTTT.

The V gene is TRBV12-3 or TRBV12-4, the J gene TRBJ2-5; 10 bases fit TRBD2. This CDR3 contains 15 residues. With V trimmed by 5 bases and J by 2 bases, 5 bases remained unmatched. The chain's CDR3 is CASSLQTSGQETQYF. The CDR3, as DNA: TGTGCCAGCAGTCTACAGACTAGCGGGCAAGAGACCCAGTACTTC.

This clonotype was detected a few times. The chain recombines TRBV5-1 with TRBJ2-3; the match to TRBD1 covers 8 bases. Germline V gene sequence: CDR1 SGHRS, CDR2 YFSETQ. V trimming: 0 bases; J trimming: 1 base; junction bases outside the gene matches: 4. The CDR3 has 16 amino acids. This CDR3 is CASSLAGQGRTDTQYF. The DNA of the CDR3 is TGCGCCAGCAGCTTGGCCGGACAGGGACGCACAGATACGCAGTATTTT.

This clonotype was detected a few times. The chain joins TRBV5-1 to TRBJ2-3; TRBD1 agrees at 9 bases. The germline V gene encodes CDR1 SGHRS and CDR2 YFSETQ. This CDR3 has 14 amino acids. The V segment lost 0 bases and the J segment 7 bases; nucleotides outside the gene matches: 3. The CDR3 DNA follows: TGCGCCAGCAGCTTGGACAGGGGGCGGAATACGCAGTATTTT. It codes for CASSLDRGRNTQYF.

Of note for this clonotype: A junction end diverges from the germline sequence, so it may reflect a read error. V usage is TRBV6-5 and J usage is TRBJ1-4; 7 nucleotides match TRBD1. From germline, CDR1 is MNHEY and CDR2 SVGAGI. The CDR3 length is 15 residues. CDR3 loop: CASSYEGQRNEKRFF. The CDR3 DNA reads as TGTGCCAGCAGTTATGAGGGACAGAGGAACGAAAAACGGTTTTTT.

This clonotype came up a few times. The rearrangement links TRBV4-1 to TRBJ1-5; TRBD1 is a possible D gene (5 bases). Trimming left V 3 bases short and J 4 bases short, with 16 bases between. The CDR3 sequence is 16 residues long. Germline values: CDR1 MGHRA, CDR2 YSYEKL. Written as DNA, the CDR3 is TGCGCCAGCAGCCACCCCGGGAGGGGACGGAATCAGCCCCAGCATTTT. Residues: CASSHPGRGRNQPQHF.

V is TRBV14 and J is TRBJ1-1, with 7 bases aligning to TRBD1. The V segment lost 2 bases and the J segment 4 bases; nucleotides outside the gene matches: 10. Germline assignment: CDR1 SGHDN and CDR2 FVKESK. The CDR3 is made up of 16 amino acids. CDR3 DNA sequence: TGTGCCAGCAGCCAATTCGACGGAGGGGGCCTCACTGAAGCTTTCTTT. Encoded protein: CASSQFDGGGLTEAFF.

The chain uses TRBV4-1 and TRBJ1-2, with D unresolved. V was shortened by 5 bases and J by 8 bases, with 15 bases between the two germline ends. The CDR3 spans 13 residues. Germline CDR1 is MGHRA and CDR2 is YSYEKL. The CDR3 here is CASSETLDGGYTF. The CDR3 DNA sequence: TGCGCCAGCAGCGAAACCTTAGACGGGGGCTACACCTTC.

A few counts support this clonotype. J is TRBJ2-5 and V is TRBV7-2; 12 positions match TRBD2. Germline V gene sequence: CDR1 SGHTA, CDR2 FQGNSA. The CDR3 length is 17 residues. The V and J ends lost 4 bases and 5 bases, in that order; junction bases with no gene match: 11. The CDR3 reads CASSSPASGGGLETQYF. CDR3 bases: TGTGCCAGCAGCTCCCCGGCTAGCGGGGGGGGGCTGGAGACCCAGTACTTC.

The gene calls are TRBV5-1 and TRBJ2-5; perhaps TRBD2 as D (6 bases). Germline V gene sequence: CDR1 SGHRS, CDR2 YFSETQ. Trimming removed 0 bases from V and 12 bases from J, with 15 bases in between. The CDR3 runs to 13 residues. The CDR3 region has the DNA TGCGCCAGCAGCTTGGGGGAGGATCAGAATGAGTACTTC. Protein: CASSLGEDQNEYF.

CDR3: CASSSTGNRELFF. CDR3 nucleotides: TGTGCCAGCAGTTCCACAGGGAACCGGGAGCTGTTTTTT. V and J are TRBV6-5 and TRBJ2-2, with a weak D call TRBD1 (6 bases). Trimming stripped 4 bases from V and 9 bases from J, with 12 bases between. Germline-derived CDR1 and CDR2 are MNHEY and SVGAGI. The CDR3 has 13 residues.

This clonotype appeared a few times. The rearrangement joins TRBV2 to TRBJ2-7; 7 bases fit TRBD1. Germline V lookup: CDR1 SNHLY, CDR2 FYNNEI. This CDR3 comprises 15 residues. Trimming cost V 5 bases and J 1 base; bases outside gene matches: 8. In nucleotides, the CDR3 is TGTGCCAGCAGTCCGTGGGGACAGCCATCCTACGAGCAGTACTTC. This sequence encodes CASSPWGQPSYEQYF.